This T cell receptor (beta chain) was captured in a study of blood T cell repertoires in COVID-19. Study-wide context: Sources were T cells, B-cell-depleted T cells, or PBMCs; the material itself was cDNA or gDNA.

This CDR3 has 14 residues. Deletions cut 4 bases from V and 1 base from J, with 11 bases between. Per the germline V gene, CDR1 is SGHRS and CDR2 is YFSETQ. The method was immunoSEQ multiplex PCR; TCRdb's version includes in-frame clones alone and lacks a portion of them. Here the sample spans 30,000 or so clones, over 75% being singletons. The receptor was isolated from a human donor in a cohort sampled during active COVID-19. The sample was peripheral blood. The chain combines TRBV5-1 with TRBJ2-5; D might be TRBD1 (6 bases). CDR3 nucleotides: TGCGCCAGCAGCGTCACAGGGTCCCAAGAGACCCAGTACTTC. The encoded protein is CASSVTGSQETQYF.